The text below deals with one T cell receptor beta chain. This sample is part of a study of CD8 T cells in ankylosing spondylitis. Trimming left V 5 bases short and J 0 bases short, with 11 bases between. In germline, CDR1 is MDHEN, CDR2 SYDVKM. This CDR3 comprises 14 residues. TCRdb analysed the 5' RACE reads with MiXCR anew, one entry per CDR3 protein. The repertoire has about 160,000 distinct CDR3 sequences, about 42% of them found once; the top ten carry around 15%. The chain links TRBV28 to TRBJ2-7; maybe TRBD2 (5 bases). Sequencing was carried out using synovial fluid, either unsorted or a sorted T cell fraction (not recorded which). This clonotype was sampled from a male donor with ankylosing spondylitis. CDR3 loop: CASSRDGNSYEQYF. The CDR3 nucleotides read TGTGCCAGCAGTCGCGACGGGAACTCCTACGAGCAGTACTTC.